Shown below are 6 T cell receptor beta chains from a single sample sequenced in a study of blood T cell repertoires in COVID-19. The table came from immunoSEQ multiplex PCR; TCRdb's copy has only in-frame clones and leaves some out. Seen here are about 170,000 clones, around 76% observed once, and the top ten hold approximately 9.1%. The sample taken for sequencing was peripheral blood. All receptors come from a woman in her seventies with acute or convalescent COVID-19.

CDR3 bases: TGTGCCAGCAGCGGGGGGCAGGGTCGTACTGAAGCTTTCTTT. Its translation: CASSGGQGRTEAFF. The rearrangement joins TRBV6-5 to TRBJ1-1, with D maybe TRBD1 (6 bases). Trimming shortened V by 6 bases and J by 5 bases, and 16 bases separated the two germline ends. Per germline, CDR1 MNHEY and CDR2 SVGAGI. The CDR3 runs 14 residues.

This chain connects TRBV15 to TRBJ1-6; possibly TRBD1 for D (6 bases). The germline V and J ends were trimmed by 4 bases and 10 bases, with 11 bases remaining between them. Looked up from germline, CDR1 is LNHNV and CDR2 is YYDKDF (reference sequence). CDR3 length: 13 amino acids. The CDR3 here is CATSTDRISPLHF. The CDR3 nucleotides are TGTGCCACCAGCACCGACAGGATATCACCCCTCCACTTT.

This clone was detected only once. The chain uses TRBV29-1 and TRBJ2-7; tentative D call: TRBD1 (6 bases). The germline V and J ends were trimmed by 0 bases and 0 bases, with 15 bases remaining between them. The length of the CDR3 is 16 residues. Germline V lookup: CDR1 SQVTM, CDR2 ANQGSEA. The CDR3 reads CSVEEWGQGDSYEQYF. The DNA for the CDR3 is TGCAGCGTTGAAGAATGGGGGCAGGGTGACTCCTACGAGCAGTACTTC.

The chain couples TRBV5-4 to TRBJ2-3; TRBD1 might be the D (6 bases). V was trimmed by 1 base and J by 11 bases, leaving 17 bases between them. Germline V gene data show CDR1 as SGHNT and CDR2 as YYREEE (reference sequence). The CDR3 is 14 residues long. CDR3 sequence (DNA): TGTGCCAGCAGCTTGTCCGGCTCAGGGACAAGGCAGTATTTT. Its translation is CASSLSGSGTRQYF.

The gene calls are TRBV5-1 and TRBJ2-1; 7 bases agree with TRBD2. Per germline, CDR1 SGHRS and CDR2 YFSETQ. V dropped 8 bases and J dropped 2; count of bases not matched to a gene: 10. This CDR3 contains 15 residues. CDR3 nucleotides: TGCGCCAGGCCAATGCGACTAGCCGCCTACAATGAGCAGTTCTTC. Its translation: CARPMRLAAYNEQFF. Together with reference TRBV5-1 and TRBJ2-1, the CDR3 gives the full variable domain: KAGVTQTPRYLIKTRGQQVTLSCSPISGHRSVSWYQQTPGQGLQFLFEYFSETQRNKGNFPGRFSGRQFSNSRSEMNVSTLELGDSALYLCARPMRLAAYNEQFFGPGTRLTVL.

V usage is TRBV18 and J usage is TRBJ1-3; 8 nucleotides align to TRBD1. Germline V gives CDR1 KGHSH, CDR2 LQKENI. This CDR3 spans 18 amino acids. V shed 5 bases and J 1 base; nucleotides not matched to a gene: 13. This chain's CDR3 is CASSSSMQGAISGNTIYF. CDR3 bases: TGTGCCAGCTCATCATCCATGCAGGGGGCGATATCTGGAAACACCATATATTTT.